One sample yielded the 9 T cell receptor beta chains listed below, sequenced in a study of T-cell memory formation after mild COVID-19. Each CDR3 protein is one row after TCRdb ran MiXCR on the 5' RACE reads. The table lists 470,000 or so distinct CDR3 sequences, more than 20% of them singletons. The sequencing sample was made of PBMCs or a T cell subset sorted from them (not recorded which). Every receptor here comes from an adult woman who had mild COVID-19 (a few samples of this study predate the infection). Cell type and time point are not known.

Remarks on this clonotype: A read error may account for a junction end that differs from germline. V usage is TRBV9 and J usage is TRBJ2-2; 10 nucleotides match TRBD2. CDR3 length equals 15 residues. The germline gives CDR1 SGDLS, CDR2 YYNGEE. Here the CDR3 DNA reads TGTGCCAGCAGCATTAGCGGGAGGAACACAGGGGAGCTGTTTTTT. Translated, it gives CASSISGRNTGELFF.

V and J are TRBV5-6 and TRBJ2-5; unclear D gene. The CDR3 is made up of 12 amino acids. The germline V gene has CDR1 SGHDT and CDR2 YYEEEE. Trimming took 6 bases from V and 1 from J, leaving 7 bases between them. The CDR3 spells CASMIGQETQYF. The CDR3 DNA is TGTGCCAGCATGATTGGCCAAGAGACCCAGTACTTC.

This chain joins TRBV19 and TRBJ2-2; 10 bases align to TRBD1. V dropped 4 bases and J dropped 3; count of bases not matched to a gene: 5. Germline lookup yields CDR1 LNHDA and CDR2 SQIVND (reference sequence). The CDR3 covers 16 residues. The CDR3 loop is CASSRTGTGDTGELFF. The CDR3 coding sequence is TGTGCCAGTAGTAGAACCGGGACAGGGGACACCGGGGAGCTGTTTTTT. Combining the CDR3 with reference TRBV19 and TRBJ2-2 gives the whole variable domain DGGITQSPKYLFRKEGQNVTLSCEQNLNHDAMYWYRQDPGQGLRLIYYSQIVNDFQKGDIAEGYSVSREKKESFPLTVTSAQKNPTAFYLCASSRTGTGDTGELFFGEGSRLTVL.

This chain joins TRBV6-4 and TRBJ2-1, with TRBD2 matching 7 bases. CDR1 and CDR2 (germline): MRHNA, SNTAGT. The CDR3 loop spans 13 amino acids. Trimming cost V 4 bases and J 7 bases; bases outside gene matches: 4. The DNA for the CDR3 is TGTGCCAGCAGTGTCTGGGGAGGGAATGAGCAGTTCTTC. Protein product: CASSVWGGNEQFF.

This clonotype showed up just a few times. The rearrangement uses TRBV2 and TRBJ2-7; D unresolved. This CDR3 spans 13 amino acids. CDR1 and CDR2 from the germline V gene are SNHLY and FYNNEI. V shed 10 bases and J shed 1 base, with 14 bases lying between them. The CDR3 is CATGGSFSYEQYF. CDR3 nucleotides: TGTGCCACCGGCGGCAGTTTTTCCTACGAGCAGTACTTC.

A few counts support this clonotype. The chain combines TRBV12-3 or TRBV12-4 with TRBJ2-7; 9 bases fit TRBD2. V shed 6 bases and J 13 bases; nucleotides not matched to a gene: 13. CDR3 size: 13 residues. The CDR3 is CASRATLGTSPYF. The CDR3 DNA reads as TGTGCCAGCAGGGCCACTCTAGGGACTAGCCCATACTTC.

The CDR3 DNA reads TGTGCCAGCAGTCAGAGCAGGGGTCGCTGTGAGCAGTTCTTC. It specifies CASSQSRGRCEQFF. J is TRBJ2-1 and V is TRBV6-5, with a weak D call TRBD1 (6 bases). The CDR3 totals 14 residues. CDR1 MNHEY and CDR2 SVGAGI come from the germline V gene. The ends were cut back, 5 bases at V and 9 bases at J, with 17 bases in the middle.

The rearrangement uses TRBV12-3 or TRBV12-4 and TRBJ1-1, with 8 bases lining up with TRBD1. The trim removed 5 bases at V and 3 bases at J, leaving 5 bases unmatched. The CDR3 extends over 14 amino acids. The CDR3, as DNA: TGTGCCAGCAGTCTGGGACAGGCCCACACTGAAGCTTTCTTT. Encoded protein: CASSLGQAHTEAFF.

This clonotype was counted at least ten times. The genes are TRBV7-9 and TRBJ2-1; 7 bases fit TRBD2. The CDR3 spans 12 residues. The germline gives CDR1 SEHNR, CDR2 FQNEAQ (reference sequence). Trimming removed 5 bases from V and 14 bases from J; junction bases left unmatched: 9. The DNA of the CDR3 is TGTGCCAGCAGCCCTGGGACTACGAAGGAGTTCTTC. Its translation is CASSPGTTKEFF.